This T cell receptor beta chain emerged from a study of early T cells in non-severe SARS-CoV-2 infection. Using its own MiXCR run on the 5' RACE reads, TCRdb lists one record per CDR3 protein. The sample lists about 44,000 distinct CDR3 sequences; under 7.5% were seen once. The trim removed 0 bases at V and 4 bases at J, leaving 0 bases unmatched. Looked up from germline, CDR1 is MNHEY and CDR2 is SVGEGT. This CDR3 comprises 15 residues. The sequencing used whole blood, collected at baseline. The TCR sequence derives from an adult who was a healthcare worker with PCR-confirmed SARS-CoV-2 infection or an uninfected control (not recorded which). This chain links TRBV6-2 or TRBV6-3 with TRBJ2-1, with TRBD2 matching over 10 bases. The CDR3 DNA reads TGTGCCAGCAGTTACTCAGCGGGGGGGTACAATGAGCAGTTCTTC. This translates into CASSYSAGGYNEQFF.